The clone carrying this T cell receptor (beta chain) was detected ten times or more. The sample comes from a study of blood T cell repertoires in COVID-19. Looking at the study overall: There were acute and convalescent COVID-19 samples, and they came from the United States, Italy and Spain.

In the original workflow: Nucleated cell number was recorded as an estimate derived from reference gene primer amplification. TCRdb keeps only in-frame clones here, not all; method: immunoSEQ multiplex PCR. Clonal size and the V and J genes are those of that table, whereas D and trimming came from the DNA. The table lists about 190,000 clones, less than 90% of them singletons. Germline loops: CDR1 SGDLS, CDR2 YYNGEE. This CDR3 has 16 residues. The J segment lost 1 base and the V segment lost 1 base, leaving 2 bases of the junction unmatched. Sample: peripheral blood. The TCR was taken from a man aged 30 to 39 with acute or convalescent COVID-19. The gene calls are TRBV9 and TRBJ2-3; TRBD2 matches 11 bases. The chain's CDR3 is CASSVMGLAGTDTQYF. In DNA, the CDR3 is TGTGCCAGCAGCGTAATGGGACTAGCGGGCACAGATACGCAGTATTTT.